This T cell receptor (beta chain) appears in the sequencing data of a study of T cell responses to AZD1222 COVID-19 vaccine. Study-wide findings and caveats: Seropositivity was recorded at baseline in only 5 or 6 AZD1222 recipients. Spike-specific TCR breadth and depth grew following two AZD1222 doses. No day 14 peak samples; only post-peak repertoires were characterized. The donor cohort was predominantly white British with a female majority, and clonal diversity may have been underestimated.

CDR1 and CDR2 from the germline V gene are MNHEY and SVGAGI. The CDR3 spans 15 residues. V lost 5 bases and J lost 4; bases outside the gene matches: 8. Repertoires were generated with immunoSEQ multiplex PCR, while TCRdb's copy carries only in-frame clones and drops some. The table includes 150,000 to 200,000 clones, 75% to 90% detected once. Details on this clone: What it binds is unknown.

The J gene is TRBJ1-5, the V gene TRBV6-5, with 7 bases matching TRBD1. The origin of this receptor is an adult in good health. Sequencing used peripheral blood, obtained on day 0 of AZD1222 vaccination. Here the CDR3 reads CASSPQGGLNQPQHF. In DNA, the CDR3 is TGTGCCAGCAGTCCCCAGGGGGGGCTTAATCAGCCCCAGCATTTT.